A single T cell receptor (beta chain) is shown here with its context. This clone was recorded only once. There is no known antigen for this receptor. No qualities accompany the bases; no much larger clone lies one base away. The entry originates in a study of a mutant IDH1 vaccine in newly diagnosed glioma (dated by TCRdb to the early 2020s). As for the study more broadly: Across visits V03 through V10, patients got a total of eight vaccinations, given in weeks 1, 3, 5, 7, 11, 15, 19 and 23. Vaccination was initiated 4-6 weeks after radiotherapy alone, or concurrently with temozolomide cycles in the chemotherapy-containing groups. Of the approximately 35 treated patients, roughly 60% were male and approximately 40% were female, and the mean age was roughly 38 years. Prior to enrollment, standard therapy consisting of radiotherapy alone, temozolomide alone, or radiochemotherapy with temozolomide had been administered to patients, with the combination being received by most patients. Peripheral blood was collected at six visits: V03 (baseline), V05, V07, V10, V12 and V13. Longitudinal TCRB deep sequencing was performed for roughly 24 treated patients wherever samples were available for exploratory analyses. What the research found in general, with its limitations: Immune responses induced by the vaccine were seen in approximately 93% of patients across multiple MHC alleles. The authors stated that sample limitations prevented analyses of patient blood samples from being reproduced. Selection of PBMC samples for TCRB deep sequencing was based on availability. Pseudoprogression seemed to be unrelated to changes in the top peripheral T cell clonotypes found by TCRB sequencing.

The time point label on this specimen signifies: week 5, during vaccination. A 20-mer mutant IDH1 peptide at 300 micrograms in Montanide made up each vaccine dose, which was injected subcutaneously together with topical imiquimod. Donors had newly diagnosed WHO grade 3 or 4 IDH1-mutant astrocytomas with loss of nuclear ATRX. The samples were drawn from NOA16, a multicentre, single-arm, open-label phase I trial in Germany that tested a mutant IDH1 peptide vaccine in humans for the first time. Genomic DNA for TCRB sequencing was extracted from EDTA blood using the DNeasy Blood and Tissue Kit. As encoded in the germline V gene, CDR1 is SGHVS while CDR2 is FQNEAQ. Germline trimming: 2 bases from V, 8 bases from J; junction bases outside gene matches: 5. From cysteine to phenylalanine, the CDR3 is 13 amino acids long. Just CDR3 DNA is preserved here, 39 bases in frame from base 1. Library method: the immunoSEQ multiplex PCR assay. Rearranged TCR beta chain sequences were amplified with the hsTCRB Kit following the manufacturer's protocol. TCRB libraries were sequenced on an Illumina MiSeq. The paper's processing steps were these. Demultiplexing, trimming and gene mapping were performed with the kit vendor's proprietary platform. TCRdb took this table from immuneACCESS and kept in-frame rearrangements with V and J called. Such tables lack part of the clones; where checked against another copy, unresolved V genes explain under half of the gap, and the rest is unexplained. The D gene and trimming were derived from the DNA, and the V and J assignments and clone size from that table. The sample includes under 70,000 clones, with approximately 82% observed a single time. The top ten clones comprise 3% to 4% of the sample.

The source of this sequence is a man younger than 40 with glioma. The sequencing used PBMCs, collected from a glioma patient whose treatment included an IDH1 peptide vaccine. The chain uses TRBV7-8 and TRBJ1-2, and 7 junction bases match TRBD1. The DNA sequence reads TGTGCCAGCAGCTTACAAGACAGGGAAGGCTACACCTTC. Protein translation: CASSLQDREGYTF.